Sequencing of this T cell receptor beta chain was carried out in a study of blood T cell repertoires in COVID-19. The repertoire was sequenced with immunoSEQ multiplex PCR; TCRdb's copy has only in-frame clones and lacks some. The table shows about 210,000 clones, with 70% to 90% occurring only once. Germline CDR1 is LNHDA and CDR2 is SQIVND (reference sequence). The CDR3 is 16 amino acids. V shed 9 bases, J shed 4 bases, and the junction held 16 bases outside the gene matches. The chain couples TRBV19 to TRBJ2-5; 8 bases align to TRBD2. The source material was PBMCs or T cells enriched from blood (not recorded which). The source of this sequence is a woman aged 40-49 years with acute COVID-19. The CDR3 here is CASSPGGSGIPETQYF. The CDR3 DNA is TGTGCCAGCTCCCCGGGTGGTAGCGGGATTCCAGAGACCCAGTACTTC.